The 11 T cell receptor beta chains presented below share a single source sample, sequenced in a study of Graves' ophthalmopathy and Graves' hyperthyroidism. RNA transcripts provided the template for amplifying TCR beta CDR3 regions. Amplification began with first-round RT-PCR using HTBI primers, then second-round multiplex PCR was performed. TCRdb recomputed calls from the multiplex PCR reads with MiXCR, one row per CDR3 protein. The data contain hundreds of thousands of distinct CDR3 sequences, around 45% of them seen just once; the ten biggest clones take up roughly 50%. Specimen: peripheral blood. These receptors originate from an adult man with Graves' ophthalmopathy.

This chain links TRBV10-3 with TRBJ2-7; D possibly corresponds to TRBD1 (5 bases). The germline V gene encodes CDR1 ENHRY and CDR2 SYGVKD. V was pared by 10 bases and J by 4 bases, with 11 bases between. This CDR3 has 11 residues. CDR3 in amino acids: CATTAGYEQYF. The CDR3 region has the DNA TGTGCCACCACGGCAGGGTACGAGCAGTACTTC.

This chain links TRBV11-2 with TRBJ1-2, with 8 bases identical to TRBD1. The germline V gene has CDR1 SGHAT and CDR2 FQNNGV. CDR3 length: 16 residues. V lost 6 bases, J lost 4 bases, and 13 bases stayed unmatched. CDR3 in amino acids: CASSYSISGQVYGYTF. DNA for the CDR3: TGTGCCAGCAGTTACTCGATCTCGGGACAGGTCTATGGCTACACCTTC.

This clonotype was seen repeatedly, ten times or more. V is TRBV12-3 or TRBV12-4 and J is TRBJ1-5; D remains ambiguous. Trimming shortened V by 7 bases and J by 4 bases, and 5 bases separated the two germline ends. The CDR3 contains 11 residues. This chain's CDR3 is CASKENQPQHF. The CDR3 nucleotides are TGTGCCAGCAAAGAAAATCAGCCCCAGCATTTT.

The table lists this clonotype with many counts. The chain couples TRBV24-1 to TRBJ1-5, with D unclear. Germline V gene lookup returns CDR1 KGHDR and CDR2 SFDVKD. The CDR3 is made up of 12 amino acids. V was pared by 9 bases and J by 0 bases, with 5 bases between. CDR3 DNA sequence: TGTGCCACCGGGGATAGCAATCAGCCCCAGCATTTT. Translation: CATGDSNQPQHF.

The chain recombines TRBV6-1 with TRBJ1-5; 7 bases agree with TRBD1. V lost 5 bases to trimming and J lost 6 bases; unmatched junction nucleotides: 7. Germline CDR1 and CDR2: MNHNS and SASEGT. This CDR3 spans 14 amino acids. The CDR3 DNA follows: TGTGCCAGCAGTTTACAGGGGCTTGGTCAGCCCCAGCATTTT. As protein: CASSLQGLGQPQHF.

This clonotype came up a few times. This clone may be a read error of a much larger clone one base away. CDR3 in amino acids: CASRPGQGNYGYTF. The DNA of the CDR3 is TGTGCCAGCAGACCGGGACAGGGGAACTATGGCTACACCTTC. The chain has TRBV2 and TRBJ1-2; 10 bases line up with TRBD1. Germline lookup yields CDR1 SNHLY and CDR2 FYNNEI. The CDR3 is 14 amino acids. Germline trimming cut 6 bases from V and 2 bases from J; bases unmatched to any gene: 3.

The sample holds one count of this clonotype. This could be a read error, since a much larger clone is one nucleotide away. The V and J genes are TRBV20-1 and TRBJ1-5, with D hard to call. Germline assignment: CDR1 DFQATT and CDR2 SNEGSKA (reference sequence). The CDR3 has 13 amino acids. The V end was cut by 3 bases, the J end by 5 bases, with 11 bases between. The CDR3 nucleotides read TGCAGTGCTAGTGGCCAGAGTTATCAGCCCCAGCATTTT. Amino acids: CSASGQSYQPQHF.

This clonotype was counted once. V is TRBV29-1 and J is TRBJ1-6; 7 bases match TRBD1. The germline CDR1 and CDR2 sequences are SQVTM and ANQGSEA. V lost 8 bases to trimming and J lost 7 bases; unmatched junction nucleotides: 8. The length of the CDR3 is 13 residues. In nucleotides, the CDR3 is TGCAGCCAAACGGGACAGACCAATTCACCCCTCCACTTT. Protein product: CSQTGQTNSPLHF.

This clonotype was seen only a few times. The chain carries TRBV29-1 and TRBJ1-2; 8 nucleotides line up with TRBD1. Germline lookup yields CDR1 SQVTM and CDR2 ANQGSEA. The CDR3 spans 13 residues. J was trimmed by 2 bases and V by 3 bases; bases with no gene match: 2. The CDR3 DNA reads as TGCAGCGTTGAGGGACAGGAGAACTATGGCTACACCTTC. This codes for CSVEGQENYGYTF. The entire variable domain, with the rest obtained from reference TRBV29-1 and TRBJ1-2, is as follows: SAVISQKPSRDICQRGTSLTIQCQVDSQVTMMFWYRQQPGQSLTLIATANQGSEATYESGFVIDKFPISRPNLTFSTLTVSNMSPEDSSIYLCSVEGQENYGYTFGSGTRLTVV.

The J gene is TRBJ2-6, the V gene TRBV7-9; 8 bases align to TRBD1. The CDR3 has 18 amino acids. J was trimmed by 0 bases and V by 1 base; bases with no gene match: 5. The V gene's germline CDR1 is SEHNR and CDR2 FQNEAQ (reference sequence). CDR3 nucleotide sequence: TGTGCCAGCAGCTTAGTGGACAGGGTCCTCTCTGGGGCCAACGTCCTGACTTTC. As protein: CASSLVDRVLSGANVLTF.

This clonotype was seen a handful of times. This sequence joins TRBV9 and TRBJ2-5; 8 positions agree with TRBD1. V shed 3 bases and J 2 bases; nucleotides not matched to a gene: 9. Germline assignment: CDR1 SGDLS and CDR2 YYNGEE. The CDR3 sequence is 16 residues long. Written as DNA, the CDR3 is TGTGCCAGCAGCGCGAGGACAGGGTCGATGCAAGAGACCCAGTACTTC. It encodes CASSARTGSMQETQYF.